The clone carrying this T cell receptor (beta chain) has only one observation. Its target is unknown. CDR1 and CDR2 (germline): MNHNY, SVGAGI (reference sequence). V lost 2 bases to trimming and J lost 0 bases, with 8 bases between them. This CDR3 comprises 14 residues. Method: immunoSEQ multiplex PCR; TCRdb's copy keeps in-frame clones and lacks some. Among under 110,000 clones, roughly 90% were seen once, and the ten largest hold roughly 5.1%. This sample was taken from a study of T cell responses to AZD1222 COVID-19 vaccine. Study details: Pooled in the analysis were second doses at about 4 or about 12 weeks. General study points: Vaccine-associated CD4 TCRs ranged over spike, dominating at 160-218 and 743-854. Unmutated regions of variants are reportedly targeted by nearly half of spike-specific TCRs. Two AZD1222 administrations were followed by greater Spike-specific TCR breadth and depth.

The clonotype was recovered from an adult in good health. Sample: peripheral blood, taken on day 0 of AZD1222 vaccination. The chain has TRBV6-6 and TRBJ2-7; no firm D call. CDR3 sequence (DNA): TGTGCCAGCAGTTACGACTCAACCTCCTACGAGCAGTACTTC. As protein: CASSYDSTSYEQYF.